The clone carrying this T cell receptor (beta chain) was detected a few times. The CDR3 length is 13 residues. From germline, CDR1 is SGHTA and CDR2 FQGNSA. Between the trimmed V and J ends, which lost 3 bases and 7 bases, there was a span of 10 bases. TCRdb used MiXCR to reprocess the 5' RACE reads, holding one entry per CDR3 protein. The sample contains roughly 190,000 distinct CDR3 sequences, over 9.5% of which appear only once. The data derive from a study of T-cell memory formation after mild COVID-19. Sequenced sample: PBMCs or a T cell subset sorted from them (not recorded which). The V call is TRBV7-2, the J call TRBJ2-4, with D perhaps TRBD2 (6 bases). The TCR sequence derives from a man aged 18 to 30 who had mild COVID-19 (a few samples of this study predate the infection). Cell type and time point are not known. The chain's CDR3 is CASSFGGSNIQYF. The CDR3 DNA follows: TGTGCCAGCAGCTTCGGGGGATCGAACATTCAGTACTTC.